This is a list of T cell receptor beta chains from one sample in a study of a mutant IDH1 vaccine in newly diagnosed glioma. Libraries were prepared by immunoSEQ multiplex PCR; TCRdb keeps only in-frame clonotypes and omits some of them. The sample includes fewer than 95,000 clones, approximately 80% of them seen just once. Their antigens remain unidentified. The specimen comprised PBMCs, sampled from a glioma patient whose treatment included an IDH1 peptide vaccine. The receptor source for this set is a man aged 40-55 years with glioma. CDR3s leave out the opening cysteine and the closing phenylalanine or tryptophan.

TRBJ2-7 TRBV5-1 ASSLGRGSYEQY
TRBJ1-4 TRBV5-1 ASSLMGQRNEKLF
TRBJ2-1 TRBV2 ASKPTGGLGEQF
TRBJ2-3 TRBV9 ASSVAGSADTQY
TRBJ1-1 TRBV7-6 ASSLAGGQGHEAF
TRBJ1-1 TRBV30 AWEKGSGTEAF
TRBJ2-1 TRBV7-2 ASSLSGQSNEQF
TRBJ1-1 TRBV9 ASSTGTGNTEAF
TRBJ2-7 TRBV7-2 ASSLGAGGPGEQY
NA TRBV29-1 SVRRVSDEQY
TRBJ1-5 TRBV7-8 ASSLWGVNQPQH
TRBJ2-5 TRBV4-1 ASSQGFPPAGQETQY
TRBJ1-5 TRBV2 ASSQDRANQPQH
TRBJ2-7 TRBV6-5 ASSYAHEQY
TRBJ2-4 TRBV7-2 ASSPQLEAKNIQY
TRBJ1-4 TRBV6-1 ASSGNRATNEKLF
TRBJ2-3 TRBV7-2 ASSWDRGTSTDTQY
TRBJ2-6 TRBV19 ASSTPVGTSGYRSGANVLT
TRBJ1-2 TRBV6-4 ASSAGSGYT
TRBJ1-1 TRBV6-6 ASSRVGADTEAF
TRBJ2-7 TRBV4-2 ASSHSKAGTFEQY
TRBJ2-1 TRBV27 ASSLDRSSYNEQF
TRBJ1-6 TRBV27 ASRGTVTSYNSPLH
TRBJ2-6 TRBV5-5 ASSPAPRDRSSGANVLT
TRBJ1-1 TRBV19 ASSSQGARTEAF
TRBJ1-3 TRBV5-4 ASSLAGDSGNTIY
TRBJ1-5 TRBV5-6 ASSLFGRGYQPQH
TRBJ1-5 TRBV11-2 ASSLEAFQPQH
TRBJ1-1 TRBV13 ASSIDSMNTEAF
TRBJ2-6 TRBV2 ASSESWDRGHVLT
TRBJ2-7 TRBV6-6 ASSPFWRVDEQY
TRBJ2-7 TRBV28 ASSHPHYEQY
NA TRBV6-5 ASSYVRGRFEQY
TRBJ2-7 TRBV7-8 ASSLYRGGSGWEQY
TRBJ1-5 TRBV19 ASSIGQGESRPQH
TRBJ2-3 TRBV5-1 ASSLDGTSTDTQY
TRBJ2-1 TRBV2 ASSESINEQF
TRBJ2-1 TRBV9 ASSPIGFGEQF